The next 6 T cell receptor beta chains were all read from a single sample in a study of T cells in Graves' hyperthyroidism and ophthalmopathy (dated by TCRdb to the late 2010s). Library creation used multiplex PCR. The sequencer listed for this sample is Illumina HiSeq 2000. Amplification of TCR beta CDR3 regions was carried out from RNA transcripts. A first-round RT-PCR of the TCR CDR3 used the HTBI primer set with the Qiagen OneStep RT-PCR kit. TCRdb ran its own pipeline on the public reads, namely fastp trimming at Q25 and MiXCR clone calling, and kept in-frame beta chains. For every CDR3 protein sequence, its rows merge into one entry that carries the most common genes and DNA. In all, the sample holds roughly 500,000 distinct CDR3 sequences, and 46% of those were seen once. The ten largest clones represent about 43% of the sample. The sequenced sample was peripheral blood or thyroid tissue (not recorded which). All receptors derive from an adult woman with Graves' disease, either hyperthyroidism or ophthalmopathy (not recorded which).

This rearrangement joins TRBV4-1 to TRBJ2-7, with TRBD1 identical over 9 bases. CDR1 MGHRA and CDR2 YSYEKL come from the germline V gene. Trimming cost V 0 bases and J 6 bases; bases outside gene matches: 6. This CDR3 is 15 amino acids long. The CDR3 loop reads CASSQEGTGRPEQYF. For the CDR3, the DNA is TGCGCCAGCAGCCAAGAGGGGACAGGGCGCCCCGAGCAGTACTTC.

This clonotype was counted many times. V gene TRBV27 combines with J gene TRBJ1-5; 7 nucleotides agree with TRBD1. Germline CDR1 and CDR2: MNHEY and SMNVEV (reference sequence). V gave up 5 bases and J gave up 7 bases; unmatched junction bases: 11. The CDR3 consists of 15 residues. The CDR3 nucleotides read TGTGCCAGCAGTAACAGGGGTTCGGTCAGCCAGCCCCAGCATTTT. It is translated as CASSNRGSVSQPQHF.

This clonotype was observed at least ten times. CDR3 DNA: TGCGCCAGCAGCCCTAGAGCGACAGGGGATGAGCAGTACTTC. This codes for CASSPRATGDEQYF. The gene calls are TRBV4-1 and TRBJ2-7; 8 positions agree with TRBD1. CDR3 length: 14 amino acids. With 4 bases clipped from V and 7 bases from J, the junction kept 9 bases outside the gene matches. Germline V lookup: CDR1 MGHRA, CDR2 YSYEKL.

The chain carries TRBV2 and TRBJ2-7; the D gene is possibly TRBD1 (5 bases). CDR1 is SNHLY and CDR2 is FYNNEI in the germline V gene. The V end lost 3 bases, the J end lost 1 base, and 13 bases lay between the germline ends. The CDR3 length is 15 residues. The CDR3: CASSEQGVGSYEQYF. CDR3 nucleotide sequence: TGTGCCAGCAGTGAGCAGGGTGTAGGATCCTACGAGCAGTACTTC.

This clonotype was seen repeatedly, ten times or more. CDR3 nucleotides: TGCAGTGCCCGAAAAGGGGGCTCTGGGGCCAACGTCCTGACTTTC. Translation: CSARKGGSGANVLTF. The rearrangement joins TRBV20-1 to TRBJ2-6; weak D call: TRBD1 (6 bases). The CDR3 runs to 15 residues. In germline, CDR1 is DFQATT, CDR2 SNEGSKA (reference sequence). The ends were cut back, 6 bases at V and 0 bases at J, with 12 bases in the middle.

The CDR3 is CSVVLDYGYTF. The CDR3 DNA reads TGCAGCGTTGTCTTAGACTATGGCTACACCTTC. The rearrangement joins TRBV29-1 to TRBJ1-2; D remains ambiguous. Germline V lookup: CDR1 SQVTM, CDR2 ANQGSEA. V was clipped by 4 bases and J by 3 bases, with 6 bases between them. The CDR3 sequence is 11 residues long.